These 8 T cell receptor beta chains came from one sample sequenced in a study of blood T cells in healthy people across ages. The authors ran a second PCR of roughly 6 to 12 cycles using a sample-barcoded 5' primer and a J-beta primer mix. TCRdb ran MiXCR on the 5' RACE reads and lists one entry per CDR3 protein. The table shows over 700,000 distinct CDR3 sequences, with around half occurring only once. The sequenced sample consisted of blood. Receptors were obtained from a man at least 80 years old in good health.

V usage is TRBV9 and J usage is TRBJ2-3; TRBD2 might be the D (7 bases). This CDR3 contains 17 residues. CDR1 is SGDLS, CDR2 YYNGEE, per germline. V was trimmed by 3 bases and J by 4 bases, leaving 21 bases between them. The CDR3 bases are TGTGCCAGCAGCGAGAGGGGGGGAACCCAGGGGCCAGATACGCAGTATTTT. It codes for CASSERGGTQGPDTQYF.

The chain carries TRBV20-1 and TRBJ2-1; 7 bases line up with TRBD1. There are 15 residues in the CDR3. Germline V CDR1 and CDR2: DFQATT, SNEGSKA (reference sequence). V dropped 8 bases and J dropped 0; count of bases not matched to a gene: 10. CDR3 in DNA: TGCAGTCTACAACCCCGGGACAGCTCCTACAATGAGCAGTTCTTC. The encoded protein is CSLQPRDSSYNEQFF.

This chain joins TRBV5-4 and TRBJ1-2; 7 positions match TRBD1. Germline loops: CDR1 SGHNT, CDR2 YYREEE (reference sequence). V shed 4 bases, J shed 8 bases, and the junction held 11 bases outside the gene matches. This CDR3 has 14 amino acids. CDR3 DNA: TGTGCCAGCAGCCAGGGAGGGGGCGCGGGAGGCTACACCTTC. Amino acid sequence: CASSQGGGAGGYTF.

This sequence joins TRBV7-9 and TRBJ2-1, with a tentative D call TRBD2 (5 bases). V gave up 1 base and J gave up 9 bases, with 16 bases separating them. The CDR3 covers 15 residues. The germline V gene encodes CDR1 SEHNR and CDR2 FQNEAQ (reference sequence). The DNA for the CDR3 is TGTGCCAGCAGCTTAGTCCCTTCGTCGGGGATTGAGCAGTTCTTC. Its protein product is CASSLVPSSGIEQFF.

The chain carries TRBV28 and TRBJ1-2; possible D gene TRBD1, 6 bases. V was trimmed by 3 bases and J by 8 bases, leaving 13 bases between them. Per germline, CDR1 MDHEN and CDR2 SYDVKM. The CDR3 totals 13 residues. The CDR3 DNA follows: TGTGCCAGCAGTTTGGGGGGGACAACGGGCTACACCTTC. Protein product: CASSLGGTTGYTF.

Concerning this clonotype itself: One end of the junction does not line up with germline, which may come from a read error. The chain carries TRBV3-1 and TRBJ2-6; 7 bases line up with TRBD1. Germline CDR1 is LGHDT and CDR2 is YNNKEL (reference sequence). This CDR3 spans 18 amino acids. DNA for the CDR3: TGTGCCAGCAGCCAAAGGGACAGTCCTTATTCTGGGGCCAACGTCCCGACTTTC. Its protein product is CASSQRDSPYSGANVPTF.

Only a few counts were recorded for this clonotype. The chain uses TRBV7-3 and TRBJ2-3; D not resolved. Germline CDR1 is SGHTA and CDR2 is FQGTGA. Trimming stripped 3 bases from V and 8 bases from J, with 18 bases between. The CDR3 runs 15 residues. The CDR3, as DNA: TGTGCCAGCAGCTTCGACCCTCCAATCTTGGGTACGCAGTATTTT. It codes for CASSFDPPILGTQYF.

This clonotype was found many times. This sequence joins TRBV24-1 and TRBJ2-3; 7 bases are a match to TRBD1. Germline V gives CDR1 KGHDR, CDR2 SFDVKD. This CDR3 region has 17 residues. Trimming took 4 bases from V and 14 from J; bases not matched to a gene: 23. CDR3 amino acids: CATSERRRTGGHRYAYF. DNA of the CDR3: TGTGCCACCAGTGAACGAAGGCGGACAGGAGGACACAGATACGCGTATTTT.